These T cell receptor beta chains were read from a single sample in a study of memory CD4+ T cells and cytomegalovirus serostatus. TCRdb's copy holds only in-frame clones and misses some; the assay was immunoSEQ multiplex PCR. Among approximately 46,000 clones listed, 79% were seen once. The sample consisted of memory CD4+ T cells from blood. The receptors come from an adult in good health and CMV-seronegative. CDR3s include the opening cysteine and the closing phenylalanine or tryptophan. D genes are given only for firm matches. Only some rows state a clone size, as once, few, many or a class for expanded clones.

clone size,V gene,J gene,D gene,CDR3 DNA,CDR3 protein
few,TRBV9,TRBJ1-1,.,TGTGCCAGCAGCTCTAAGATCGGGCAGGGGAACACTGAAGCTTTCTTT,CASSSKIGQGNTEAFF
.,TRBV6-5,TRBJ1-1,.,TGTGCCAGCAGTTACAGCCTGAACACTGAAGCTTTCTTT,CASSYSLNTEAFF
.,TRBV30,TRBJ1-5,.,TGTGCCTGGAGTGTGGGGCAGGGTCAGCCCCAGCATTTT,CAWSVGQGQPQHF
.,TRBV19,TRBJ2-2,.,TGTGCAAGTAGTCAGGAGCGGGTCGGGGAGCTGTTTTTT,CASSQERVGELFF
.,TRBV30,TRBJ1-1,.,TGTGCCTGGAGTTTAGAGGGGAACACTGAAGCTTTCTTT,CAWSLEGNTEAFF
.,TRBV18,TRBJ2-7,TRBD2,TGTGCCAGCTCAGAACGTAGGACTAGCGACGAGCAGTACTTC,CASSERRTSDEQYF
.,TRBV7-2,TRBJ2-7,.,TGTGCCAGCAGCCTTCGGGGTTACGAGCAGTACTTC,CASSLRGYEQYF
.,TRBV7-2,TRBJ2-7,.,TGTGCCAGCACCGGGAGTACGGGCTACGAGCAGTACTTC,CASTGSTGYEQYF
.,TRBV7-2,TRBJ2-2,TRBD2,TGTGCCAGCAGCCTAAGTGGACTAGCGGCCACCGGGGAGCTGTTTTTT,CASSLSGLAATGELFF
.,TRBV6-6,TRBJ1-1,TRBD1,TGTGCCAGCAGTTGGGGGGACAGGGGTACGGCTGAAGCTTTCTTT,CASSWGDRGTAEAFF
.,TRBV6-6,TRBJ1-2,.,TGTGCCAGCAGCTCAGGGTATGGCTACACCTTC,CASSSGYGYTF
.,TRBV2,TRBJ1-4,.,TGTGCCAGCAGTGAATCCGGGGGTGTGAATCGGAAACTGTTTTTT,CASSESGGVNRKLFF
.,TRBV7-9,TRBJ1-4,.,TGTGCCAGCAGTCCGGGGAGAGGCAATGAAAAACTGTTTTTT,CASSPGRGNEKLFF
.,TRBV27,TRBJ2-1,TRBD2,TGTGCCAGCAGTTCGATCGGGACTAGGGCCGATGAGCAGTTCTTC,CASSSIGTRADEQFF
once,TRBV6-5,TRBJ1-5,.,TGTGCCAGCAGTTGGACCGTCAATCAGCCCCAGCATTTT,CASSWTVNQPQHF
.,TRBV12-5,TRBJ2-5,.,TGTGCTAGTGGTCAGGGGGGGGGACAAGAGACCCAGTACTTC,CASGQGGGQETQYF
.,TRBV7-2,TRBJ2-7,TRBD2,TGTGCCAGCAGCTTAGTGGGAGGGCCCGACGAGCAGTACTTC,CASSLVGGPDEQYF
.,TRBV15,TRBJ2-7,TRBD2,TGTGCCACCAGCAGTGGGACTAGCGGCTACGAGCAGTACTTC,CATSSGTSGYEQYF
few,TRBV5-4,TRBJ1-2,.,TGTGCCAGCAGCCAGGACACGACTACTAACTATGGCTACACCTTC,CASSQDTTTNYGYTF
.,TRBV19,TRBJ2-7,.,TGTGCCAGTAGTATTAATGCAGGGTCCTACGAGCAGTACTTC,CASSINAGSYEQYF
.,TRBV7-2,TRBJ1-3,TRBD1,TGTGCCAGCAGCCATTACCGGGACAGCGAAAACACCATATATTTT,CASSHYRDSENTIYF
.,TRBV11-2,TRBJ2-7,TRBD1,TGTGCCAGCACCCGGGACAGGGGGCAATCCGAGCAGTACTTC,CASTRDRGQSEQYF
.,TRBV5-8,TRBJ1-2,.,TGTGCCAGCAGCCCCTCGGTAAACTATGGCTACACCTTC,CASSPSVNYGYTF
.,TRBV9,TRBJ2-1,TRBD1,TGTGCCAGCAACCCCGGGACAGGGTCCTACAATGAGCAGTTCTTC,CASNPGTGSYNEQFF
.,TRBV5-1,TRBJ2-7,.,TGCGCCAGCAGCAAGACGACCTACGAGCAGTACTTC,CASSKTTYEQYF
.,TRBV7-9,TRBJ2-1,TRBD2,TGTGCCAGCAGCCCCACCGGGACTAGGAGGTCAAGGGGTGAGCAGTTCTTC,CASSPTGTRRSRGEQFF
.,TRBV7-3,TRBJ1-1,.,TGTGCCAGCAGCTCCCCCGGGACAGAAGCTTTCTTT,CASSSPGTEAFF
.,TRBV1,TRBJ2-5,.,TGCACCAGCAGCCAATCCGGGAGAGGCGCAGAGACCCAGTACTTC,CTSSQSGRGAETQYF